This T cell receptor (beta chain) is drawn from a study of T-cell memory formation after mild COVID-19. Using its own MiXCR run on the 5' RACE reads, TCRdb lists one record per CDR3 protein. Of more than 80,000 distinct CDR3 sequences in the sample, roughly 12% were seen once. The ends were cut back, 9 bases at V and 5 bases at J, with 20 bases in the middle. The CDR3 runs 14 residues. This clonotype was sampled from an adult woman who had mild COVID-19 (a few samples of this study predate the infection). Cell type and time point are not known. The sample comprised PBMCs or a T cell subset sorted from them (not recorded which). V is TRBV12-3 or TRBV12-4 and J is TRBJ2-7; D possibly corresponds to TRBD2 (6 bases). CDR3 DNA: TGTGCCAGTAACCTTAGCGGAAGAATGGACGAGCAGTACTTC. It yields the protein CASNLSGRMDEQYF.